Listed below are T cell receptor beta chains from one sample, sequenced in a study of cytotoxic CD8 clonotypes in ibrutinib-treated CLL. Sequencing was performed with immunoSEQ multiplex PCR; in TCRdb, only in-frame clones are kept and a portion is missing. The sample lists about 17,000 clones; about 61% were seen once. Sequencing was performed on PBMCs, taken after 12 months of ibrutinib treatment. The receptors were sampled from a human donor with chronic lymphocytic leukemia. Each CDR3 is given with its conserved first and last residue. D genes are given only for firm matches. Size tells how often a clone was seen (once, few, many) or the class of an expanded clone, and some rows leave it out.

V	D	J	size	DNA	CDR3
TRBV5-1	NA	TRBJ2-5	NA	TGCGCCAGCAGCTTGGCCCATCAGGGGCCTCAAGAGACCCAGTACTTC	CASSLAHQGPQETQYF
TRBV19	NA	TRBJ1-1	NA	TGTGCCAGTAGTATTGGGCAGGGGAACACTGAAGCTTTCTTT	CASSIGQGNTEAFF
TRBV5-1	NA	TRBJ1-5	NA	TGCGCCAGCAGCCCCGGGGGGGGCAATCAGCCCCAGCATTTT	CASSPGGGNQPQHF
TRBV5-1	TRBD1	TRBJ1-2	NA	TGCGCCAGCAGCTTGGGGACAGGGGGCTACGGCTACACCTTC	CASSLGTGGYGYTF
TRBV28	TRBD1	TRBJ1-4	NA	TGTGCCAGCAGTTCGACAGGGCATAATGAAAAACTGTTTTTT	CASSSTGHNEKLFF
TRBV28	TRBD2	TRBJ2-4	NA	TGTGCCAGCAGCCCAGCTAGCGGAGGCAAAAACATTCAGTACTTC	CASSPASGGKNIQYF
TRBV7-9	NA	TRBJ2-2	medium-sized	TGTGCCAGCTGGGAACAGGGAAACACCGGGGAGCTGTTTTTT	CASWEQGNTGELFF
TRBV20-1	NA	TRBJ2-7	few	TGCAGTGCCCCCCGTGGCTACGAGCAGTACTTC	CSAPRGYEQYF
TRBV7-8	NA	TRBJ2-2	few	TGTGCCAGCAGCATCCGGGTGGCGGGCACCGGGGAGCTGTTTTTT	CASSIRVAGTGELFF
TRBV7-3	TRBD2	TRBJ2-1	NA	TGTGCCAGCAGCTTAACTCTTGCGGGAGGGCTCTCCAATGAGCAGTTCTTC	CASSLTLAGGLSNEQFF
TRBV6-5	NA	TRBJ2-7	NA	TGTGCCAGCAGTTACTCGACGTCGAGCTCCTACGAGCAGTACTTC	CASSYSTSSSYEQYF
TRBV7-7	NA	TRBJ2-5	NA	TGTGCTAGCAGCTCCAGGAACCAAGAGACCCAGTACTTC	CASSSRNQETQYF
TRBV27	TRBD2	TRBJ2-1	NA	TGTGCCAGCACCTCTAGCGGGAGGTCTTACCATGAGCAGTTCTTC	CASTSSGRSYHEQFF
TRBV7-2	TRBD2	TRBJ2-7	NA	TGTGCCAGCAGCTTGTACGGACTAGCGGGACTAACCTACGAGCAGTACTTC	CASSLYGLAGLTYEQYF
TRBV10-1	TRBD1	TRBJ1-5	NA	TGCGCCAGCAGTGCAGGGGGCAGTCAGCCCCAGCATTTT	CASSAGGSQPQHF
TRBV5-4	TRBD1	TRBJ2-5	NA	TGTGCCAGCAGCTTGAACCCCGGGACAGGGCTAGAGACCCAGTACTTC	CASSLNPGTGLETQYF
TRBV7-2	NA	TRBJ2-3	NA	TGTGCCAGCAGCAACAGGCGGGGGCACACAGATACGCAGTATTTT	CASSNRRGHTDTQYF